This T cell receptor (beta chain) was captured in a study of T cell responses to AZD1222 COVID-19 vaccine. V was clipped by 2 bases and J by 0 bases, with 9 bases between them. CDR1 and CDR2 (germline): SGHDT, YYEEEE. This CDR3 is 15 amino acids long. TCRdb keeps only in-frame clones here, not all; method: immunoSEQ multiplex PCR. Seen here are 160,000 or so clones, approximately 88% observed once, and the top ten hold roughly 4%. In its sample, this clone was seen once. This receptor was obtained from an adult who received the AZD1222 COVID-19 vaccine. V is TRBV5-6 and J is TRBJ1-3; a possible D gene is TRBD1 (6 bases). The specimen comprised peripheral blood, sampled 28 days after the second AZD1222 dose. CDR3 sequence: CASSLQGISGNTIYF. DNA for the CDR3: TGTGCCAGCAGCTTACAGGGCATCTCTGGAAACACCATATATTTT.